These T cell receptor beta chains were read from a single sample in a study of T cell changes during pregnancy in multiple sclerosis. Some clones are missing from TCRdb's copy, which holds only in-frame ones; the method was immunoSEQ multiplex PCR. Of about 77,000 clones listed, 90% to 95% are singletons. Here the sequenced sample was peripheral blood, taken after pregnancy. All receptors derive from a female donor in good health, enrolled as a control in a pregnancy study. CDR3s include the opening cysteine and the closing phenylalanine or tryptophan. The D gene is left open where the match is weak. Size tells how often a clone was seen (once, few, many) or the class of an expanded clone, and some rows leave it out.

clone_size: once; d_call: NA; j_call: TRBJ2-1; v_call: TRBV30; cdr3_nt: TGTGCCTGGAGTGCGTCTAGTTACAATGAGCAGTTCTTC; cdr3_aa: CAWSASSYNEQFF
clone_size: NA; d_call: NA; j_call: TRBJ2-5; v_call: TRBV27; cdr3_nt: TGTGCCAGCAGTCACCGCCGGCAAGAGACCCAGTACTTC; cdr3_aa: CASSHRRQETQYF
clone_size: NA; d_call: NA; j_call: TRBJ1-4; v_call: TRBV30; cdr3_nt: TGTGCCTGGGGAGGGGAATCCTATGAAAAACTGTTTTTT; cdr3_aa: CAWGGESYEKLFF
clone_size: NA; d_call: TRBD2; j_call: TRBJ2-7; v_call: TRBV15; cdr3_nt: TGTGCCACCAGCAGAGATAAGGGGACTAGCGGGAGCGGGTACGAGCAGTACTTC; cdr3_aa: CATSRDKGTSGSGYEQYF
clone_size: NA; d_call: NA; j_call: TRBJ1-5; v_call: TRBV19; cdr3_nt: TGTGCCAGTAGTACCGGACAGTATCAGCCCCAGCATTTT; cdr3_aa: CASSTGQYQPQHF
clone_size: once; d_call: NA; j_call: TRBJ1-4; v_call: TRBV5-4; cdr3_nt: TGTGCCAGCAGCTTGTTACATACTGAAAAACTGTTTTTT; cdr3_aa: CASSLLHTEKLFF
clone_size: NA; d_call: TRBD1; j_call: TRBJ2-7; v_call: TRBV11-2; cdr3_nt: TGTGCCAGCAGCCGACTTCGACAGGGACAGTCCCACGAGCAGTACTTC; cdr3_aa: CASSRLRQGQSHEQYF
clone_size: NA; d_call: NA; j_call: TRBJ2-7; v_call: TRBV28; cdr3_nt: TGTGCCAGCAGTCGGACAGAGTCAAACGAGCAGTACTTC; cdr3_aa: CASSRTESNEQYF
clone_size: NA; d_call: NA; j_call: TRBJ2-7; v_call: TRBV27; cdr3_nt: TGTGCCAGCAGGCGTGAAGGGGGGGTCTACGAGCAGTACTTC; cdr3_aa: CASRREGGVYEQYF
clone_size: NA; d_call: TRBD1; j_call: TRBJ1-5; v_call: TRBV30; cdr3_nt: TGTGCCTGGAGATCCCCGGGACAGGGGCTACAGCCCCAGCATTTT; cdr3_aa: CAWRSPGQGLQPQHF
clone_size: NA; d_call: TRBD2; j_call: TRBJ2-1; v_call: TRBV6-6; cdr3_nt: TGTGCCAGCAGTTACTCCCTAGCGGTCTACAATGAGCAGTTCTTC; cdr3_aa: CASSYSLAVYNEQFF
clone_size: NA; d_call: TRBD2; j_call: TRBJ2-3; v_call: TRBV19; cdr3_nt: TGTGCCAGTAGTATAGCCAAGACTAGCGGGAGGCATGTTCGTAATACGCAGTATTTT; cdr3_aa: CASSIAKTSGRHVRNTQYF
clone_size: NA; d_call: TRBD2; j_call: TRBJ2-1; v_call: TRBV11-2; cdr3_nt: TGTGCCAGCAGCTTAGGGGCGGGAGGGGATAATGAGCAGTTCTTC; cdr3_aa: CASSLGAGGDNEQFF
clone_size: NA; d_call: TRBD1; j_call: TRBJ1-1; v_call: TRBV6-5; cdr3_nt: TGTGCCAGCAGAACACAGGGGAGAAGGGAGACTGAAGCTTTCTTT; cdr3_aa: CASRTQGRRETEAFF
clone_size: NA; d_call: TRBD1; j_call: TRBJ2-7; v_call: TRBV6-5; cdr3_nt: TGTGCCAGCAGGGGGACAGGGGCCTACGAGCAGTACTTC; cdr3_aa: CASRGTGAYEQYF
clone_size: NA; d_call: NA; j_call: TRBJ1-1; v_call: TRBV6-6; cdr3_nt: TGTGCCAGCGGTAGGGAGACTGAAGCTTTCTTT; cdr3_aa: CASGRETEAFF
clone_size: once; d_call: NA; j_call: TRBJ2-2; v_call: TRBV7-3; cdr3_nt: TGTGCCAGCAGCGCAGGGGTGGCCGGGGAGCTGTTTTTT; cdr3_aa: CASSAGVAGELFF
clone_size: NA; d_call: NA; j_call: TRBJ1-1; v_call: TRBV5-1; cdr3_nt: TGCGCCAGCAGCCGGTCGGGGGAAGCTTTCTTT; cdr3_aa: CASSRSGEAFF
clone_size: NA; d_call: NA; j_call: TRBJ2-2; v_call: TRBV11-2; cdr3_nt: TGTGCCAGCAGCGTAACCGGGGAGCTGTTTTTT; cdr3_aa: CASSVTGELFF
clone_size: NA; d_call: NA; j_call: TRBJ1-2; v_call: TRBV18; cdr3_nt: TGTGCCAGCTCACCACGGAGCGACGGGGACTATGGCTACACCTTC; cdr3_aa: CASSPRSDGDYGYTF
clone_size: NA; d_call: NA; j_call: TRBJ1-1; v_call: TRBV7-9; cdr3_nt: TGTGCCAGCAGCTTATCAGGGAACACTGAAGCTTTCTTT; cdr3_aa: CASSLSGNTEAFF
clone_size: NA; d_call: TRBD1; j_call: TRBJ2-7; v_call: TRBV2; cdr3_nt: TGTGCCAGCAGTGCGCGGACAGGAGATCTTGGCGAGCAGTACTTC; cdr3_aa: CASSARTGDLGEQYF
clone_size: NA; d_call: NA; j_call: TRBJ2-5; v_call: TRBV29-1; cdr3_nt: TGCAGCGTTGCTGTCGGTCAAGAGACCCAGTACTTC; cdr3_aa: CSVAVGQETQYF
clone_size: NA; d_call: TRBD2; j_call: TRBJ2-1; v_call: TRBV11-2; cdr3_nt: TGTGCCAGCAGCTTAGATGGCACTAGCGGGGTGGAGCAGTTCTTC; cdr3_aa: CASSLDGTSGVEQFF
clone_size: NA; d_call: NA; j_call: TRBJ2-7; v_call: TRBV18; cdr3_nt: TGTGCCAGCGCAAACGGTCTAGGAGGGTCCTACGAGCAGTACTTC; cdr3_aa: CASANGLGGSYEQYF
clone_size: once; d_call: NA; j_call: TRBJ2-1; v_call: TRBV4-2; cdr3_nt: TGTGCCAGCAGCCAAGTAGACAATGAGCAGTTCTTC; cdr3_aa: CASSQVDNEQFF
clone_size: NA; d_call: TRBD1; j_call: TRBJ2-7; v_call: TRBV10-3; cdr3_nt: TGTGCCATCAGTGACTCTTTCGGGACAGCCTACGAGCAGTACTTC; cdr3_aa: CAISDSFGTAYEQYF
clone_size: NA; d_call: TRBD2; j_call: TRBJ2-5; v_call: TRBV7-3; cdr3_nt: TGTGCCAGCAGCCCTAGCGGGGGGCAAGAGACCCAGTACTTC; cdr3_aa: CASSPSGGQETQYF
clone_size: NA; d_call: NA; j_call: TRBJ1-1; v_call: TRBV21-1; cdr3_nt: TGTGCCAGCCGGACAGGGAGGAACACTGAAGCTTTCTTT; cdr3_aa: CASRTGRNTEAFF
clone_size: NA; d_call: NA; j_call: TRBJ1-2; v_call: TRBV30; cdr3_nt: TGTGCCTGGAGTGTGGGCAGAGCCCCAGGCTTTGGTGGCTACACCTTC; cdr3_aa: CAWSVGRAPGFGGYTF
clone_size: NA; d_call: TRBD2; j_call: TRBJ2-7; v_call: TRBV5-5; cdr3_nt: TGTGCCAGCAGCCCGTTTCGGACTAGCGGGAACTACGAGCAGTACTTC; cdr3_aa: CASSPFRTSGNYEQYF
clone_size: NA; d_call: TRBD2; j_call: TRBJ2-3; v_call: TRBV5-6; cdr3_nt: TGTGCCAGCAGTCTTCGCGGGAGTTCCGATACGCAGTATTTT; cdr3_aa: CASSLRGSSDTQYF
clone_size: NA; d_call: NA; j_call: TRBJ2-3; v_call: TRBV5-6; cdr3_nt: TGTGCCAGCAGCTTGCTTTCCGTCACAGATACGCAGTATTTT; cdr3_aa: CASSLLSVTDTQYF
clone_size: NA; d_call: TRBD2; j_call: TRBJ2-1; v_call: TRBV5-1; cdr3_nt: TGCGCCAGCAGCTTGGGGGGACTAGCAGCTAATGAGCAGTTCTTC; cdr3_aa: CASSLGGLAANEQFF
clone_size: NA; d_call: NA; j_call: TRBJ2-1; v_call: TRBV9; cdr3_nt: TGTGCCAGCAGCGTAGGAGGGTTCGGCTCCTACAATGAGCAGTTCTTC; cdr3_aa: CASSVGGFGSYNEQFF
clone_size: NA; d_call: TRBD2; j_call: TRBJ2-3; v_call: TRBV2; cdr3_nt: TGTGCCAGCAAGAAGCGGGGGCCTAGCACAGATACGCAGTATTTT; cdr3_aa: CASKKRGPSTDTQYF
clone_size: NA; d_call: NA; j_call: TRBJ2-7; v_call: TRBV19; cdr3_nt: TGTGCCAGTAGTATAGCTGGGCAGGCTACCTACGAGCAGTACTTC; cdr3_aa: CASSIAGQATYEQYF
clone_size: NA; d_call: TRBD1; j_call: TRBJ2-1; v_call: TRBV18; cdr3_nt: TGTGCCAGCTCCGCCGGGACAGGGTCCTACAATGAGCAGTTCTTC; cdr3_aa: CASSAGTGSYNEQFF
clone_size: NA; d_call: NA; j_call: TRBJ1-2; v_call: TRBV27; cdr3_nt: TGTGCCAGCAGTTTAAACAACAACTATGGCTACACCTTC; cdr3_aa: CASSLNNNYGYTF
clone_size: NA; d_call: NA; j_call: TRBJ2-4; v_call: TRBV5-6; cdr3_nt: TGTGCCAGCAGCTTGACTGGAGGAGCCAAAAACATTCAGTACTTC; cdr3_aa: CASSLTGGAKNIQYF
clone_size: once; d_call: TRBD2; j_call: TRBJ2-2; v_call: TRBV28; cdr3_nt: TGTGCCAGCAGCGGGACTAGCGGCACCGGGGAGCTGTTTTTT; cdr3_aa: CASSGTSGTGELFF
clone_size: NA; d_call: TRBD2; j_call: TRBJ2-1; v_call: TRBV29-1; cdr3_nt: TGCAGCGTTGGGGGTAGAAGCGGGAAAAGCTACAATGAGCAGTTCTTC; cdr3_aa: CSVGGRSGKSYNEQFF
clone_size: NA; d_call: TRBD1; j_call: TRBJ1-2; v_call: TRBV30; cdr3_nt: TGTGCCTGGAGGGACGGACAGGGGATGAACTATGGCTACACCTTC; cdr3_aa: CAWRDGQGMNYGYTF
clone_size: NA; d_call: NA; j_call: TRBJ1-2; v_call: TRBV2; cdr3_nt: TGTGCCAGCAGTCCCCTGGGCGCGGGCTATGGCTACACCTTC; cdr3_aa: CASSPLGAGYGYTF
clone_size: NA; d_call: TRBD2; j_call: TRBJ2-7; v_call: TRBV2; cdr3_nt: TGTGCCAGCACGTGGCAGCGGGGCTACGAGCAGTACTTC; cdr3_aa: CASTWQRGYEQYF
clone_size: NA; d_call: NA; j_call: TRBJ2-7; v_call: TRBV18; cdr3_nt: TGTGCCAGCTCACCACCGTCTACCCTCCCCGAGCAGTACTTC; cdr3_aa: CASSPPSTLPEQYF
clone_size: NA; d_call: TRBD1; j_call: TRBJ1-2; v_call: TRBV6-1; cdr3_nt: TGTGCCAGCAGTACCGGGGGACAGGGGGACTATGGCTACACCTTC; cdr3_aa: CASSTGGQGDYGYTF
clone_size: NA; d_call: NA; j_call: TRBJ2-1; v_call: TRBV2; cdr3_nt: TGTGCCAGCAGGCCCTGGAGCGGGCTTGTCTACAATGAGCAGTTCTTC; cdr3_aa: CASRPWSGLVYNEQFF
clone_size: NA; d_call: TRBD1; j_call: TRBJ1-6; v_call: TRBV27; cdr3_nt: TGTGCCAGCAGTTTGTTCGACAGGGGGAATTCACCCCTCCACTTT; cdr3_aa: CASSLFDRGNSPLHF
clone_size: once; d_call: NA; j_call: TRBJ1-6; v_call: TRBV7-8; cdr3_nt: TGTGCCAGCAGCGACGGGTCCCCCTTAGGCAATTCACCCCTCCACTTT; cdr3_aa: CASSDGSPLGNSPLHF
clone_size: NA; d_call: NA; j_call: TRBJ2-7; v_call: TRBV18; cdr3_nt: TGTGCCAGCTCACCGTCAGCCAGTACACAGCTGAGCGAGCAGTACTTC; cdr3_aa: CASSPSASTQLSEQYF
clone_size: NA; d_call: NA; j_call: TRBJ2-2; v_call: TRBV7-9; cdr3_nt: TGTGCCAGCAGCCCTTGGGGGGGGCGGACCGGGGAGCTGTTTTTT; cdr3_aa: CASSPWGGRTGELFF
clone_size: NA; d_call: NA; j_call: TRBJ1-2; v_call: TRBV11-3; cdr3_nt: TGTGCCAGCAGCTTTTCGCAGGGGCGCCCGACTAACTATGGCTACACCTTC; cdr3_aa: CASSFSQGRPTNYGYTF